Below are 8 T cell receptor beta chains sequenced from a single sample in a study of blood T cell repertoires in COVID-19. Sequenced by immunoSEQ multiplex PCR; TCRdb stores in-frame clones only, minus some. Of about 200,000 clones in the sample, around four fifths were seen once. The sequencing sample was made of peripheral blood. Receptor source: a woman over 75 with COVID-19, enrolled during active disease.

The chain is built from TRBV29-1 and TRBJ1-1; 9 nucleotides agree with TRBD1. CDR3 length equals 13 residues. CDR1 is SQVTM and CDR2 is ANQGSEA in the germline V gene. The trim removed 4 bases at V and 5 bases at J, leaving 5 bases unmatched. The CDR3 DNA follows: TGCAGCGTTGTACAGGGGGCAGGGACTGAAGCTTTCTTT. It yields the protein CSVVQGAGTEAFF.

The chain has TRBV19 and TRBJ2-2, with TRBD1 matching 8 bases. Germline values: CDR1 LNHDA, CDR2 SQIVND (reference sequence). This CDR3 has 14 residues. After removal of 6 bases from V and 4 bases from J, the junction contained 4 bases not matched to a gene. The CDR3 DNA sequence: TGTGCCAGTAGATGGCAGGGGGCCACCGGGGAGCTGTTTTTT. Translated: CASRWQGATGELFF.

The rearrangement links TRBV11-2 to TRBJ2-2; 9 bases align to TRBD2. CDR1 and CDR2 (germline): SGHAT, FQNNGV. Trimming at V came to 1 base and at J to 4 bases, leaving 10 bases not matched to a gene. This CDR3 is 18 amino acids long. The CDR3 region is CASSLAWRGGLGTGELFF. The CDR3 DNA reads as TGTGCCAGCAGCTTAGCATGGCGGGGGGGCTTGGGCACCGGGGAGCTGTTTTTT.

This chain links TRBV7-2 with TRBJ1-2; D is uncertain. The CDR3 is 17 residues long. V was trimmed by 6 bases and J by 5 bases, leaving 25 bases between them. CDR1 SGHTA and CDR2 FQGNSA come from the germline V gene. The CDR3: CASRPEVGSLQLYGYTF. The CDR3 nucleotides read TGTGCCAGCAGACCAGAAGTCGGGAGCCTCCAGTTATATGGCTACACCTTC.

V and J are TRBV6-5 and TRBJ2-1; D may be TRBD2 (5 bases). Germline V gene lookup returns CDR1 MNHEY and CDR2 SVGAGI. The CDR3 has 15 residues. Trimming pared 6 bases from V and 0 bases from J, leaving 12 bases between. This CDR3 is CASSRSGSSYNEQFF. The CDR3 DNA sequence: TGTGCCAGCAGCCGAAGCGGAAGCTCCTACAATGAGCAGTTCTTC.

The V and J genes are TRBV5-1 and TRBJ2-1; 9 bases map to TRBD1. The J segment lost 5 bases and the V segment lost 4 bases, leaving 7 bases of the junction unmatched. CDR1 and CDR2 from the germline V gene are SGHRS and YFSETQ. CDR3 length: 15 amino acids. The CDR3 DNA reads as TGCGCCAGCAGCGACACAGGGGGCATCAACAATGAGCAGTTCTTC. Its protein product is CASSDTGGINNEQFF.

This CDR3 is CASSYQGHYGYTF. The CDR3, as DNA: TGTGCCAGCAGTTACCAAGGACATTATGGCTACACCTTC. This chain links TRBV6-2 or TRBV6-3 with TRBJ1-2, with a possible D match to TRBD1 (5 bases). V was shortened by 2 bases and J by 5 bases, with 9 bases between the two germline ends. Germline V gene sequence: CDR1 MNHEY, CDR2 SVGEGT. The length of the CDR3 is 13 residues.

The chain employs TRBV3-1 (or the pseudogene TRBV3-2) and TRBJ1-4; 7 bases are shared with TRBD1. The V gene's germline CDR1 is LGHDT and CDR2 YNNKEL (reference sequence). The CDR3 is 16 residues long. V shed 1 base, J shed 7 bases, and the junction held 9 bases outside the gene matches. In DNA, the CDR3 is TGTGCCAGCAGCCAAGGGACAGGCGGCCCTCGTGAAAAACTGTTTTTT. Translation gives CASSQGTGGPREKLFF.